The entry below describes one T cell receptor (beta chain). A multiplex PCR was run with 60 Vbeta primers and 13 Jbeta primers. Assay: immunoSEQ multiplex PCR; the TCRdb copy retains only in-frame clones and omits some. The sample consists of about 120,000 clones, about 80% of them appearing once. This record belongs to a study of cytomegalovirus exposure and HLA in healthy donors. For the study at large: Samples from HLA-typed donors yielded some 85 million unique TCRs in an early data release.

Germline V gene lookup returns CDR1 SNHLY and CDR2 FYNNEI. V shed 6 bases and J shed 5 bases, with 19 bases lying between them. The CDR3 is 15 residues long. This receptor was identified in a female donor in good health and CMV-seropositive. The V call is TRBV2, the J call TRBJ2-5, with D possibly matching TRBD2 (6 bases). Sequencing used PBMCs. The CDR3 is CASSPGQGGFETQYF. The CDR3 DNA is TGTGCCAGCAGCCCCGGTCAGGGAGGTTTTGAGACCCAGTACTTC.